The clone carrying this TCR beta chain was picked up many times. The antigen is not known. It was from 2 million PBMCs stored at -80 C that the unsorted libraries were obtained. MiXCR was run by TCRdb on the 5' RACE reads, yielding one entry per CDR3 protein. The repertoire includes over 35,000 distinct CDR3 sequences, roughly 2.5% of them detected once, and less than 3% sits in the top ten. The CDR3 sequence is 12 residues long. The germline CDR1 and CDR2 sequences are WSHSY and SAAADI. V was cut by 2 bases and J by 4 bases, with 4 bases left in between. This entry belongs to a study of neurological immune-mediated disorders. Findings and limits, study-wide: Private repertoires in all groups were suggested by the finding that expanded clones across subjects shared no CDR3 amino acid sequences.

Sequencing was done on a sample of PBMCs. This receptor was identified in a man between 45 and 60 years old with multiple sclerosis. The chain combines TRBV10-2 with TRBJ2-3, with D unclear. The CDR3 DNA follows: TGCGCCAGCAGTGAGGCTGCAGATACGCAGTATTTT. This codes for CASSEAADTQYF.